These 8 T cell receptor beta chains came from one sample sequenced in a study of shared clonotypes between healthy human individuals. Clones were read by immunoSEQ multiplex PCR, and TCRdb kept only the in-frame ones, dropping some. This sample has more than 2,000,000 clones; more than 90% occur once, and the top ten carry 0.13% to 0.15%. The source material was naive CD4+ T cells sorted from blood. Noted subset: CD45RA+ positively selected. These receptors were collected from a man younger than 35 in good health.

This chain connects TRBV5-1 to TRBJ2-2, with D perhaps assigned TRBD1 or TRBD2 (5 bases each). The CDR3 covers 13 residues. Germline V gene sequence: CDR1 SGHRS, CDR2 YFSETQ. V was pared by 4 bases and J by 8 bases, with 12 bases between. Here the CDR3 DNA reads TGCGCCAGCAGCATGGGGGTAACTGGGGAGCTGTTTTTT. It yields the protein CASSMGVTGELFF.

This sequence joins TRBV5-4 and TRBJ2-2, with D possibly being TRBD1 or TRBD2 (5 bases each). Germline CDR1 SGHNT, CDR2 YYREEE (reference sequence). The CDR3 runs to 13 residues. V was pared by 2 bases and J by 6 bases, with 8 bases between. The CDR3 protein is CASSFGTAGELFF. Here the CDR3 DNA reads TGTGCCAGCAGCTTCGGGACGGCCGGGGAGCTGTTTTTT.

V usage is TRBV30 and J usage is TRBJ2-6; D unclear. The CDR3 consists of 15 residues. Trimming stripped 0 bases from V and 0 bases from J, with 6 bases between. Germline assignment: CDR1 GTSNPN and CDR2 SVGIG (reference sequence). The CDR3 nucleotides read TGTGCCTGGAGTGTACGCCACTCTGGGGCCAACGTCCTGACTTTC. Translation gives CAWSVRHSGANVLTF.

In this sample, this clone turned up once. This chain joins TRBV5-1 and TRBJ1-3; 7 positions agree with TRBD1. CDR3 length: 18 amino acids. Germline V gene lookup returns CDR1 SGHRS and CDR2 YFSETQ. V gave up 0 bases and J gave up 0 bases; unmatched junction bases: 9. CDR3: CASSLERDRGYSGNTIYF. In DNA form, the CDR3 reads TGCGCCAGCAGCTTGGAGCGGGACAGAGGGTACTCTGGAAACACCATATATTTT. Full variable domain (rest looked up from reference TRBV5-1 and TRBJ1-3): KAGVTQTPRYLIKTRGQQVTLSCSPISGHRSVSWYQQTPGQGLQFLFEYFSETQRNKGNFPGRFSGRQFSNSRSEMNVSTLELGDSALYLCASSLERDRGYSGNTIYFGEGSWLTVV.

J is TRBJ2-3 and V is TRBV29-1; tentative D call: TRBD2 (6 bases). Germline loops: CDR1 SQVTM, CDR2 ANQGSEA. The V and J ends lost 4 bases and 4 bases respectively, with 18 bases between them. The CDR3 has 15 residues. The CDR3 here is CSVALATGVADTQYF. The CDR3 nucleotides read TGCAGCGTTGCCCTGGCGACGGGAGTTGCAGATACGCAGTATTTT.

The rearrangement links TRBV27 to TRBJ2-7; TRBD1 matches at 8 bases. Germline assignment: CDR1 MNHEY and CDR2 SMNVEV (reference sequence). The CDR3 extends over 16 amino acids. V gave up 2 bases and J gave up 3 bases; unmatched junction bases: 9. In DNA, the CDR3 is TGTGCCAGCAGTTTAAAGGCCCCCACAGGGGGCTACGAGCAGTACTTC. As protein: CASSLKAPTGGYEQYF.

In nucleotides, the CDR3 is TGTGCCTGGAGCGACCGAAATCGTGAGCAGTTCTTC. Protein sequence: CAWSDRNREQFF. The chain combines TRBV30 with TRBJ2-1, with D uncertain. V lost 3 bases to trimming and J lost 9 bases, with 12 bases between them. Germline lookup yields CDR1 GTSNPN and CDR2 SVGIG (reference sequence). This CDR3 is 12 amino acids long. The variable domain in full, with the rest retrieved from reference TRBV30 and TRBJ2-1, is SQTIHQWPATLVQPVGSPLSLECTVEGTSNPNLYWYRQAAGRGLQLLFYSVGIGQISSEVPQNLSASRPQDRQFILSSKKLLLSDSGFYLCAWSDRNREQFFGPGTRLTVL.

The rearrangement links TRBV18 to TRBJ1-4, with TRBD1 matching 8 bases. Trimming cost V 1 base and J 8 bases; bases outside gene matches: 6. The CDR3 has 15 residues. The germline gives CDR1 KGHSH, CDR2 LQKENI. The CDR3 DNA is TGTGCCAGCTCACCACTAGGACAGGGAGACGAAAAACTGTTTTTT. Protein: CASSPLGQGDEKLFF.